This record looks at one TCR beta chain sequence and its context. The antigen is undetermined. The data stem from a study of OX40 agonist ivuxolimab in advanced cancers. Overall study findings and caveats: Normalized T-cell clonal expansion was also low in a subset of nonresponders.

This table comes from immunoSEQ multiplex PCR, and its TCRdb copy is limited to in-frame clones, with some not included. The data contain 65,000 to 95,000 clones, more than 70% of them singletons. The CDR3 runs 17 residues. Looked up from germline, CDR1 is SNHLY and CDR2 is FYNNEI. V was trimmed by 4 bases and J by 7 bases, leaving 23 bases between them. Sequencing used CD4+ or CD8+ T cells sorted from blood, obtained in a trial of the OX40 agonist ivuxolimab. This TCR came from an adult with an advanced solid tumor such as melanoma, head and neck, liver or kidney cancer. The gene calls are TRBV2 and TRBJ2-1; maybe TRBD1 (6 bases). This chain's CDR3 is CASSVPHDLIRGNEQFF. CDR3 sequence (DNA): TGTGCCAGCAGTGTTCCCCACGACCTGATCAGGGGAAATGAGCAGTTCTTC.